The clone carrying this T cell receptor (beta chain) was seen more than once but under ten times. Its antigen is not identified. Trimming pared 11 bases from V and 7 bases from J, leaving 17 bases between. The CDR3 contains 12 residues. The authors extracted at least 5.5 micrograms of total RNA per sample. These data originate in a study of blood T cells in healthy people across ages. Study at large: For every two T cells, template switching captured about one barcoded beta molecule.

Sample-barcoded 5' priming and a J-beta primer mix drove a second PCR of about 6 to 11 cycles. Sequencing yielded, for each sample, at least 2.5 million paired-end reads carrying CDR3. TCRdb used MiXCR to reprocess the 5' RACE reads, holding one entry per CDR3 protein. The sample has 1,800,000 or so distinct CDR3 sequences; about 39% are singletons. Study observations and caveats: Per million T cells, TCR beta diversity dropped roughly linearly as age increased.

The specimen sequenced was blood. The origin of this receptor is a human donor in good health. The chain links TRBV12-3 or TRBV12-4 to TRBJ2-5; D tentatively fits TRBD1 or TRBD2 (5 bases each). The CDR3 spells CAGKRDPGTQYF. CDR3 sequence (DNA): TGTGCCGGCAAAAGGGACCCGGGGACCCAGTACTTC.